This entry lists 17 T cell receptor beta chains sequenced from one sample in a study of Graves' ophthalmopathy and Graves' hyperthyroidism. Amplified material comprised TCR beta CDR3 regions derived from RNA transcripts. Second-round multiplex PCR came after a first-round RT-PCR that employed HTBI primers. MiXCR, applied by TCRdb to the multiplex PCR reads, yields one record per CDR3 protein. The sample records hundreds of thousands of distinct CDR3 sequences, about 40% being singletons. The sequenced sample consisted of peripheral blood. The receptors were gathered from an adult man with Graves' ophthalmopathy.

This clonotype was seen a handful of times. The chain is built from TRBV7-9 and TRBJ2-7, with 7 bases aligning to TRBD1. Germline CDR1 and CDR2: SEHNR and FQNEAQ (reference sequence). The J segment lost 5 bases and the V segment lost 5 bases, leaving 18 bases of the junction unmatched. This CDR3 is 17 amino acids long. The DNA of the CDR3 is TGTGCCAGCAGCCCCGCACATACAGGGGAGCTGCCCCACGAGCAGTACTTC. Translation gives CASSPAHTGELPHEQYF.

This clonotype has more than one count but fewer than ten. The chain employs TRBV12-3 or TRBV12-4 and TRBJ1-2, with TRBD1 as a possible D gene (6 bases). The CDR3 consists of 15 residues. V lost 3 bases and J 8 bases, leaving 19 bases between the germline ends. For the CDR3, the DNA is TGTGCCAGCAGTTTTGGGGATTTGGGGGGCCGCGGCTACACCTTC. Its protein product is CASSFGDLGGRGYTF.

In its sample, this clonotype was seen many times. CDR3 nucleotide sequence: TGTGCCATACTAGGGTACGCGAGAGGTGGGGCCAACGTCCTGACTTTC. Translated, it gives CAILGYARGGANVLTF. This chain connects TRBV7-9 to TRBJ2-6; perhaps TRBD2 as D (5 bases). This CDR3 has 16 amino acids. CDR1 is SEHNR and CDR2 is FQNEAQ in the germline V gene (reference sequence). The germline V and J ends were trimmed by 10 bases and 3 bases, with 19 bases remaining between them.

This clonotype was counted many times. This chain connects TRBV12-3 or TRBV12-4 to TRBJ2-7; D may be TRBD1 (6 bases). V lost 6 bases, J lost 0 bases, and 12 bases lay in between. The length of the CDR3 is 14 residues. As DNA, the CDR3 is TGTGCCAGCAGATGGACAGACTTCTCCTACGAGCAGTACTTC. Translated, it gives CASRWTDFSYEQYF.

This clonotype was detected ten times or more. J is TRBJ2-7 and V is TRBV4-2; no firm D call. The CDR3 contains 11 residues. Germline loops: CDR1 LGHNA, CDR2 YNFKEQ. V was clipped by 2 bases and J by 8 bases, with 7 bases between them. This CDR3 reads CASSQRVKQYF. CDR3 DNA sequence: TGTGCCAGCAGCCAACGGGTCAAGCAGTACTTC.

In nucleotides, the CDR3 is TGTGCCAGCAGTGAAGGGGCCGACGACTACGAGCAGTACTTC. It yields the protein CASSEGADDYEQYF. V gene TRBV6-5 combines with J gene TRBJ2-7, with TRBD1 as a possible D gene (5 bases). Germline CDR1 is MNHEY and CDR2 is SVGAGI. V was trimmed by 5 bases and J by 3 bases, leaving 14 bases between them. The CDR3 consists of 14 residues.

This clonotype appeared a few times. CDR3 in amino acids: CATSRGAYEKLFF. The CDR3 nucleotides read TGTGCCACCTCCCGGGGGGCCTATGAAAAACTGTTTTTT. This sequence joins TRBV27 and TRBJ1-4; D is perhaps TRBD1 (6 bases). V shed 10 bases and J shed 6 bases, with 15 bases lying between them. The CDR3 has 13 residues. Germline assignment: CDR1 MNHEY and CDR2 SMNVEV (reference sequence).

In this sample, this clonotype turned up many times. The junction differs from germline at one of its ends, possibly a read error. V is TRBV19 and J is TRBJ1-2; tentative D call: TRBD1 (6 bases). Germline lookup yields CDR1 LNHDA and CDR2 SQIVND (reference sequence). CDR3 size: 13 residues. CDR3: CASSQGMNYGCTF. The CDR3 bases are TGTGCCAGTAGCCAGGGGATGAACTATGGCTGCACCTTC. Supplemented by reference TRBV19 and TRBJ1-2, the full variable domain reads DGGITQSPKYLFRKEGQNVTLSCEQNLNHDAMYWYRQDPGQGLRLIYYSQIVNDFQKGDIAEGYSVSREKKESFPLTVTSAQKNPTAFYLCASSQGMNYGCTFGSGTRLTVV.

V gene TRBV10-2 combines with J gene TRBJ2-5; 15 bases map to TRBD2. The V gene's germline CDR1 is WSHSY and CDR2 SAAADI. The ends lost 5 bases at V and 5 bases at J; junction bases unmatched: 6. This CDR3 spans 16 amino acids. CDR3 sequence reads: CASSRTSGRALETQYF. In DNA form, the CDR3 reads TGCGCCAGCAGTAGGACTAGCGGGAGGGCCCTCGAGACCCAGTACTTC.

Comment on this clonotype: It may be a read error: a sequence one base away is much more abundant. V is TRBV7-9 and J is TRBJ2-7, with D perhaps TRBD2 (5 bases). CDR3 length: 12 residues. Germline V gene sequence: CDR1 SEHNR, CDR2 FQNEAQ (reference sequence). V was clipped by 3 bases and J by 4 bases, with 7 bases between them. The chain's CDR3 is CASSLREYEQYF. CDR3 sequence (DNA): TGTGCCAGCAGCTTGAGGGAGTACGAGCAGTACTTC.

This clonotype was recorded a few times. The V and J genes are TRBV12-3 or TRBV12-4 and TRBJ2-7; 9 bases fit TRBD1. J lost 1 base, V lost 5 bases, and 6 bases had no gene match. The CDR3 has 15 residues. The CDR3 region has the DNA TGTGCCAGCAGTCCGGGAGACAGGGGGTCCTACGAGCAGTACTTC. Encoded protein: CASSPGDRGSYEQYF.

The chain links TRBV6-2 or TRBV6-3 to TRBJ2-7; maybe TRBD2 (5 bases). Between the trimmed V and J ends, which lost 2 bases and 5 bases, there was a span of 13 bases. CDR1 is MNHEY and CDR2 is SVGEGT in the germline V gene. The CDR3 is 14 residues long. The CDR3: CASSYVVEGHEQYF. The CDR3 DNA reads TGTGCCAGCAGTTACGTGGTAGAGGGCCACGAGCAGTACTTC.

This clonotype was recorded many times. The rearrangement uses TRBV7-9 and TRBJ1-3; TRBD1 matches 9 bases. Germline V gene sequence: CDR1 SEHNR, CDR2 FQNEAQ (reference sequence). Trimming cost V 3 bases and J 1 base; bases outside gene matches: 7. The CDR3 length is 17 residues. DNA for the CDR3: TGTGCCAGCAGCTTCTCGGGTGGGACAGGGTCTGGAAACACCATATATTTT. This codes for CASSFSGGTGSGNTIYF.

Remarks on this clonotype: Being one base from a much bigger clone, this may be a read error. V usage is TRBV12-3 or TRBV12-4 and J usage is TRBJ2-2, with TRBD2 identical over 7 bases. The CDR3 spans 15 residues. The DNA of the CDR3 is TGTGCCGGCAGTAGGCTAGCGGTGAACACCGGGGAGCTGTTTTTT. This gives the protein CAGSRLAVNTGELFF.

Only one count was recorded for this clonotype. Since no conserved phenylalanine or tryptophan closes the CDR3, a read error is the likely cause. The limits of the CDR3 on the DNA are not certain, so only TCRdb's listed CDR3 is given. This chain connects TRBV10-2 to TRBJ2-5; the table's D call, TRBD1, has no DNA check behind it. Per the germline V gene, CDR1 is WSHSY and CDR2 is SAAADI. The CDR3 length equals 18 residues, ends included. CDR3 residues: CASSASGGQGGSPLHFGN.

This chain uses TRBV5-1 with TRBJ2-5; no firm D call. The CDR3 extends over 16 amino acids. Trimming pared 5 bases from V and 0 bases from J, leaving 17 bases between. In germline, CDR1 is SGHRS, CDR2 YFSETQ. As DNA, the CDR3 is TGCGCCAGCAGGGCGGAAGAAACTCGACACCAAGAGACCCAGTACTTC. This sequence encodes CASRAEETRHQETQYF. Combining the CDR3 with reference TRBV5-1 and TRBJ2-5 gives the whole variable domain KAGVTQTPRYLIKTRGQQVTLSCSPISGHRSVSWYQQTPGQGLQFLFEYFSETQRNKGNFPGRFSGRQFSNSRSEMNVSTLELGDSALYLCASRAEETRHQETQYFGPGTRLLVL.

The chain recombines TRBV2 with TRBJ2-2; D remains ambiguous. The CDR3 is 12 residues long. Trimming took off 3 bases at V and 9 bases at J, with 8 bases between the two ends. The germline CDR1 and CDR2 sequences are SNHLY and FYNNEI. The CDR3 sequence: CASSEAARELFF. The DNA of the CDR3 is TGTGCCAGCAGTGAGGCAGCGAGGGAGCTGTTTTTT.